Shown below are 32 T cell receptor beta chains from a single sample sequenced in a study of blood T cell repertoires in COVID-19. Generated by immunoSEQ multiplex PCR, the TCRdb table keeps only in-frame clones and is missing some. This sample has under 95,000 clones, with around nine tenths found just once. The sequenced sample was peripheral blood. The source of these receptors is a man aged 60-69 years with acute or convalescent COVID-19.

The gene calls are TRBV25-1 and TRBJ2-7, with TRBD1 matching 8 bases. After removal of 5 bases from V and 0 bases from J, the junction contained 3 bases not matched to a gene. This CDR3 spans 14 amino acids. From germline, CDR1 is MGHDK and CDR2 SYGVNS. The CDR3 is CASSFRGLSYEQYF. The CDR3 DNA reads as TGTGCCAGCAGTTTCAGGGGGCTCTCCTACGAGCAGTACTTC.

The chain joins TRBV2 to TRBJ1-6; 10 nucleotides match TRBD1. Germline V gene sequence: CDR1 SNHLY, CDR2 FYNNEI. The J segment lost 0 bases and the V segment lost 7 bases, leaving 6 bases of the junction unmatched. The CDR3 contains 17 residues. The CDR3 protein is CASIRDRGSSYNSPLHF. CDR3 coding DNA: TGTGCCAGCATCCGGGACAGGGGAAGCTCCTATAATTCACCCCTCCACTTT.

This rearrangement joins TRBV19 to TRBJ1-2; 8 bases are a match to TRBD1. Trimming removed 10 bases from V and 5 bases from J; junction bases left unmatched: 9. In germline, CDR1 is LNHDA, CDR2 SQIVND (reference sequence). This CDR3 is 13 amino acids long. The CDR3 region is CATSQGALYGYTF. Here the CDR3 DNA reads TGTGCCACCTCGCAGGGGGCGTTATATGGCTACACCTTC.

The rearrangement joins TRBV5-1 to TRBJ1-1; 7 bases are a match to TRBD1. This CDR3 is 14 amino acids long. The germline V gene has CDR1 SGHRS and CDR2 YFSETQ. Losses at the gene ends were 5 bases for V and 5 bases for J; bases not matched to a gene: 9. The CDR3 sequence: CASSLLPGGTEAFF. In nucleotides, the CDR3 is TGCGCCAGCAGTCTTCTGCCAGGGGGAACTGAAGCTTTCTTT. The full variable domain, completed using reference TRBV5-1 and TRBJ1-1, is KAGVTQTPRYLIKTRGQQVTLSCSPISGHRSVSWYQQTPGQGLQFLFEYFSETQRNKGNFPGRFSGRQFSNSRSEMNVSTLELGDSALYLCASSLLPGGTEAFFGQGTRLTVV.

The chain is built from TRBV5-1 and TRBJ1-1, with D possibly matching TRBD1 (6 bases). Between the trimmed V and J ends, which lost 0 bases and 11 bases, there was a span of 14 bases. The CDR3 consists of 13 residues. CDR1 and CDR2 (germline): SGHRS, YFSETQ. The CDR3 spells CASSLGEQGSAFF. The CDR3 DNA sequence: TGCGCCAGCAGCTTGGGGGAACAGGGATCGGCTTTCTTT.

This chain connects TRBV13 to TRBJ2-3; weak D call: TRBD1 (6 bases). CDR1 PRHDT and CDR2 FYEKMQ come from the germline V gene (reference sequence). This CDR3 spans 14 amino acids. The germline V and J ends were trimmed by 5 bases and 7 bases, with 16 bases remaining between them. The CDR3 DNA reads as TGTGCCAGCAGCACTGAGAGGGGGTTAAATACGCAGTATTTT. It is translated as CASSTERGLNTQYF.

The chain recombines TRBV5-4 with TRBJ2-1, with 9 positions matching TRBD1. V lost 3 bases to trimming and J lost 9 bases; unmatched junction nucleotides: 7. This CDR3 has 14 amino acids. Looked up from germline, CDR1 is SGHNT and CDR2 is YYREEE (reference sequence). CDR3 loop: CASSSPGQGGEQFF. CDR3 sequence (DNA): TGTGCCAGCAGCTCACCGGGACAGGGTGGTGAGCAGTTCTTC.

This chain connects TRBV9 to TRBJ2-3; the match to TRBD1 covers 7 bases. J lost 0 bases, V lost 4 bases, and 5 bases had no gene match. CDR1 SGDLS and CDR2 YYNGEE come from the germline V gene. This CDR3 is 15 amino acids long. The CDR3 DNA follows: TGTGCCAGCAGCACGCGGACAGGTAGCACAGATACGCAGTATTTT. It is translated as CASSTRTGSTDTQYF. Full variable domain (remainder filled in from reference TRBV9 and TRBJ2-3): DSGVTQTPKHLITATGQRVTLRCSPRSGDLSVYWYQQSLDQGLQFLIQYYNGEERAKGNILERFSAQQFPDLHSELNLSSLELGDSALYFCASSTRTGSTDTQYFGPGTRLTVL.

V gene TRBV29-1 combines with J gene TRBJ1-2, with no clear D. V was clipped by 3 bases and J by 3 bases, with 8 bases between them. In germline, CDR1 is SQVTM, CDR2 ANQGSEA. This CDR3 has 12 residues. CDR3 sequence reads: CSVDAQDYGYTF. In DNA form, the CDR3 reads TGCAGCGTTGACGCGCAGGACTATGGCTACACCTTC.

The chain carries TRBV5-1 and TRBJ1-1; TRBD1 is a possible D gene (5 bases). Trimming took off 4 bases at V and 4 bases at J, with 20 bases between the two ends. Germline V lookup: CDR1 SGHRS, CDR2 YFSETQ. CDR3 length equals 16 residues. The CDR3 sequence is CASSPRVGQGTTEAFF. In DNA form, the CDR3 reads TGCGCCAGCAGCCCCCGGGTTGGGCAGGGTACCACTGAAGCTTTCTTT.

This clone turned up a few times. The genes are TRBV9 and TRBJ2-2; perhaps TRBD2 as D (5 bases). This CDR3 spans 14 amino acids. Germline loops: CDR1 SGDLS, CDR2 YYNGEE. With 3 bases removed from V and 6 bases from J, the gap between germline ends came to 12 bases. This chain's CDR3 is CASSEESGAGELFF. The CDR3, as DNA: TGTGCCAGCAGCGAGGAATCCGGGGCCGGGGAGCTGTTTTTT.

This rearrangement joins TRBV6-5 to TRBJ1-1; a weak D match, TRBD1 (6 bases). Trimming left V 10 bases short and J 1 base short, with 10 bases between. This CDR3 contains 12 residues. Germline V lookup: CDR1 MNHEY, CDR2 SVGAGI. The CDR3 spells CATTQGNTEAFF. The CDR3 DNA reads as TGTGCCACTACACAGGGGAACACTGAAGCTTTCTTT.

The chain is built from TRBV3-1 (or the pseudogene TRBV3-2) and TRBJ1-2, with TRBD1 identical over 12 bases. J gave up 6 bases and V 3 bases, and 2 bases lay outside the gene matches. The CDR3 consists of 14 residues. CDR1 is LGHDT, CDR2 YNNKEL, per germline (reference sequence). Written as DNA, the CDR3 is TGTGCCAGCAGCCATGGGACAGGGGGCGATGGCTACACCTTC. It codes for CASSHGTGGDGYTF.

The V call is TRBV27, the J call TRBJ1-6; 8 bases are a match to TRBD1. The V and J ends lost 3 bases and 0 bases, in that order; junction bases with no gene match: 13. This CDR3 contains 20 residues. Germline loops: CDR1 MNHEY, CDR2 SMNVEV (reference sequence). CDR3 nucleotides: TGTGCCAGCAGTTTCTTCCCCCCGGGACAGGCGAGCTCCTATAATTCACCCCTCCACTTT. It translates to CASSFFPPGQASSYNSPLHF.

In its sample, this clone was seen once. J is TRBJ1-1 and V is TRBV7-2; a possible D gene is TRBD1 (5 bases). CDR3 length: 16 residues. V lost 5 bases and J lost 4, with 20 bases in between. Germline V gene lookup returns CDR1 SGHTA and CDR2 FQGNSA. CDR3 DNA: TGTGCCAGCAGCGTACCGAGCGGGGGTGTGTTCACTGAAGCTTTCTTT. Translated, it gives CASSVPSGGVFTEAFF.

The chain employs TRBV9 and TRBJ1-5; unclear D gene. V dropped 4 bases and J dropped 4 bases, with 9 bases sitting between them. Germline CDR1 reads SGDLS; CDR2 reads YYNGEE. The CDR3 is 13 amino acids. This chain's CDR3 is CASSPDVNQPQHF. CDR3 DNA: TGTGCCAGCAGCCCAGATGTAAATCAGCCCCAGCATTTT. Full variable domain (rest looked up from reference TRBV9 and TRBJ1-5): DSGVTQTPKHLITATGQRVTLRCSPRSGDLSVYWYQQSLDQGLQFLIQYYNGEERAKGNILERFSAQQFPDLHSELNLSSLELGDSALYFCASSPDVNQPQHFGDGTRLSIL.

The CDR3 DNA sequence: TGTGCCAGCAGCTCGAGGGGGCGTAGCTACGAGCAGTACTTC. Its protein is CASSSRGRSYEQYF. The chain has TRBV13 and TRBJ2-7; 7 bases fit TRBD1. Per germline, CDR1 PRHDT and CDR2 FYEKMQ (reference sequence). Unmatched junction bases numbered 6, after V lost 4 bases and J lost 3 bases. There are 14 residues in the CDR3.

The chain carries TRBV28 and TRBJ2-5; 9 positions agree with TRBD1. This CDR3 region has 13 residues. The trim removed 2 bases at V and 5 bases at J, leaving 0 bases unmatched. CDR1 is MDHEN, CDR2 SYDVKM, per germline. In DNA form, the CDR3 reads TGTGCCAGCAGTTTAGGACAGGGGGAGACCCAGTACTTC. Translated, it gives CASSLGQGETQYF.

This CDR3 reads CASRLQVYNEQFF. CDR3 nucleotides: TGTGCCAGCCGTCTTCAGGTTTACAATGAGCAGTTCTTC. This sequence joins TRBV6-5 and TRBJ2-1; D gene unclear. The V end lost 8 bases, the J end lost 4 bases, and 12 bases lay between the germline ends. The CDR3 spans 13 residues. The V gene's germline CDR1 is MNHEY and CDR2 SVGAGI.

This sequence joins TRBV5-3 and TRBJ1-1; D not resolved. TRBV5-3 qualifies as an ORF whose function is uncertain. CDR3 length: 18 amino acids. Trimming stripped 7 bases from V and 1 base from J, with 26 bases between. The CDR3 loop is CARHFSGASRFSNTEAFF. CDR3 DNA: TGTGCCAGACACTTTTCAGGTGCGTCCCGGTTCTCGAACACTGAAGCTTTCTTT.

The gene calls are TRBV9 and TRBJ1-2; TRBD1 matches 11 bases. This CDR3 comprises 15 residues. Losses at the gene ends were 5 bases for V and 8 bases for J; bases not matched to a gene: 11. Germline V CDR1 and CDR2: SGDLS, YYNGEE. CDR3 DNA sequence: TGTGCCAGCAGTGGGACAGGGGGTGGATTGAGGGGCTACACCTTC. Amino acid sequence: CASSGTGGGLRGYTF.

This chain connects TRBV19 to TRBJ2-1; 10 nucleotides line up with TRBD2. V lost 3 bases, J lost 1 base, and 6 bases stayed unmatched. CDR3 size: 17 residues. Germline V lookup: CDR1 LNHDA, CDR2 SQIVND (reference sequence). CDR3 bases: TGTGCCAGTAGTATGAGCGGGGGGGCCTATTCCTACAATGAGCAGTTCTTC. It yields the protein CASSMSGGAYSYNEQFF.

This clone has a handful of counts. The CDR3 loop is CASRQTDEKLFF. The CDR3 coding sequence is TGTGCCAGCAGACAGACAGATGAAAAACTGTTTTTT. This sequence joins TRBV6-6 and TRBJ1-4; a possible D gene is TRBD1 (5 bases). CDR3 length equals 12 residues. CDR1 and CDR2 from the germline V gene are MNHNY and SVGAGI (reference sequence). V was cut by 6 bases and J by 6 bases, with 8 bases left in between.

This clone was recorded a few times. The V and J genes are TRBV2 and TRBJ1-2; possibly TRBD1 for D (6 bases). There are 14 residues in the CDR3. The V gene lost 4 bases and the J gene lost 4 bases, with 13 bases spanning the gap. Germline V gene data show CDR1 as SNHLY and CDR2 as FYNNEI. CDR3 protein: CASSGDTRLYGYTF. In DNA form, the CDR3 reads TGTGCCAGCAGTGGGGACACTCGGCTCTATGGCTACACCTTC.

The chain combines TRBV2 with TRBJ1-2, with TRBD1 matching 8 bases. The V and J ends lost 2 bases and 6 bases, in that order; junction bases with no gene match: 8. Germline V gives CDR1 SNHLY, CDR2 FYNNEI. The CDR3 is 15 residues long. The CDR3 sequence is CASSEPRTGSDGYTF. DNA for the CDR3: TGTGCCAGCAGTGAACCACGGACAGGGTCGGATGGCTACACCTTC.

V usage is TRBV7-2 and J usage is TRBJ1-1; the D gene is possibly TRBD1 (6 bases). Trimming shortened V by 6 bases and J by 4 bases, and 12 bases separated the two germline ends. Germline V gene data show CDR1 as SGHTA and CDR2 as FQGNSA. The CDR3 sequence is 13 residues long. The CDR3 loop reads CASRATGSTEAFF. The CDR3 region has the DNA TGTGCCAGCAGGGCTACAGGGAGCACTGAAGCTTTCTTT.

The rearrangement joins TRBV6-5 to TRBJ2-1, with 9 bases aligning to TRBD1. CDR3 length: 13 residues. V shed 0 bases and J 16 bases; nucleotides not matched to a gene: 7. From germline, CDR1 is MNHEY and CDR2 SVGAGI. CDR3 sequence (DNA): TGTGCCAGCAGTTACTCGCGCTGGGACAGGGAATTCTTC. Protein sequence: CASSYSRWDREFF.

The chain carries TRBV10-2 and TRBJ2-5, with 13 bases lining up with TRBD2. J lost 4 bases, V lost 4 bases, and 6 bases had no gene match. Germline CDR1 WSHSY, CDR2 SAAADI. The CDR3 spans 16 residues. CDR3 in amino acids: CASSGLAGGRGETQYF. CDR3 DNA sequence: TGCGCCAGCAGTGGACTAGCGGGGGGCAGGGGAGAGACCCAGTACTTC.

J is TRBJ1-1 and V is TRBV3-1 (or the pseudogene TRBV3-2), with TRBD1 as a possible D gene (5 bases). The germline gives CDR1 LGHDT, CDR2 YNNKEL (reference sequence). The CDR3 extends over 12 amino acids. V was shortened by 4 bases and J by 7 bases, with 10 bases between the two germline ends. CDR3: CASSRLGGEAFF. CDR3 DNA sequence: TGTGCCAGCAGCCGCCTGGGGGGTGAAGCTTTCTTT.

This chain joins TRBV7-8 and TRBJ1-2; 9 positions match TRBD1. The CDR3 runs to 16 residues. Trimming removed 5 bases from V and 2 bases from J; junction bases left unmatched: 9. The germline CDR1 and CDR2 sequences are SGHVS and FQNEAQ. The CDR3 DNA sequence: TGTGCCAGCAGCCTTACAGGGGACAGGGACAACTATGGCTACACCTTC. Translated: CASSLTGDRDNYGYTF. Variable domain in full (rest from reference TRBV7-8 and TRBJ1-2): GAGVSQSPRYKVAKRGQDVALRCDPISGHVSLFWYQQALGQGPEFLTYFQNEAQLDKSGLPSDRFFAERPEGSVSTLKIQRTQQEDSAVYLCASSLTGDRDNYGYTFGSGTRLTVV.

The chain has TRBV2 and TRBJ1-2, with a tentative D call TRBD1 (6 bases). The CDR3 runs to 13 residues. Germline V CDR1 and CDR2: SNHLY, FYNNEI. V lost 3 bases to trimming and J lost 3 bases, with 8 bases between them. CDR3 sequence (DNA): TGTGCCAGCAGTGACGGGGGGCACTATGGCTACACCTTC. It codes for CASSDGGHYGYTF. Variable domain in full (rest from reference TRBV2 and TRBJ1-2): EPEVTQTPSHQVTQMGQEVILRCVPISNHLYFYWYRQILGQKVEFLVSFYNNEISEKSEIFDDQFSVERPDGSNFTLKIRSTKLEDSAMYFCASSDGGHYGYTFGSGTRLTVV.

In DNA, the CDR3 is TGTGCCAGCAGCCCGTCGGCCACTAGCGGGCCTGGCGAGCAGTACTTC. Amino acids: CASSPSATSGPGEQYF. The gene calls are TRBV7-9 and TRBJ2-7; TRBD2 matches 9 bases. This CDR3 comprises 16 residues. V lost 5 bases to trimming and J lost 6 bases; unmatched junction nucleotides: 14. Germline CDR1 reads SEHNR; CDR2 reads FQNEAQ (reference sequence).